Presented here are 20 T cell receptor beta chains from one specimen sequenced in a study of radiotherapy plus CTLA-4 blockade in lung cancer. Assay used: immunoSEQ multiplex PCR; TCRdb lists only in-frame clones, some missing. The data hold 90,000 to 100,000 clones, with about 70% observed a single time. Sequences were derived from peripheral blood, sampled from a patient treated with radiotherapy plus ipilimumab. These receptors were obtained from a human donor with non-small cell lung cancer who had a partial response to radiotherapy plus ipilimumab. Some clones in this sample may be carry-over from other donors' samples.

This clone was recorded once. The chain is built from TRBV4-1 and TRBJ2-1; 7 bases are a match to TRBD2. The CDR3 consists of 17 residues. The germline V gene has CDR1 MGHRA and CDR2 YSYEKL. V shed 1 base and J 7 bases; nucleotides not matched to a gene: 13. The CDR3 nucleotides read TGCGCCAGCAGCCAAGTAGGAGTGACTTGGGGGGGAAATGAGCAGTTCTTC. Translating it yields CASSQVGVTWGGNEQFF.

V usage is TRBV9 and J usage is TRBJ2-1; D ambiguous. Trimming shortened V by 0 bases and J by 6 bases, and 10 bases separated the two germline ends. CDR3 length equals 14 residues. Germline CDR1 SGDLS, CDR2 YYNGEE. The CDR3 bases are TGTGCCAGCAGCGTAGTGGGCTACGGCAATGAGCAGTTCTTC. It is translated as CASSVVGYGNEQFF.

V usage is TRBV5-1 and J usage is TRBJ1-2, with 9 bases aligning to TRBD1. This CDR3 has 14 amino acids. CDR1 SGHRS and CDR2 YFSETQ come from the germline V gene. The ends lost 0 bases at V and 8 bases at J; junction bases unmatched: 5. CDR3 residues: CASSLAGTGIGYTF. In DNA form, the CDR3 reads TGCGCCAGCAGCTTGGCCGGGACAGGGATAGGCTACACCTTC.

DNA of the CDR3: TGTGCCAGTCAAATAGCGGGAGTTTCTTCAGATACGCAGTATTTT. Its translation: CASQIAGVSSDTQYF. The chain recombines TRBV6-6 with TRBJ2-3, with 9 bases that match TRBD2. Germline V gene lookup returns CDR1 MNHNY and CDR2 SVGAGI (reference sequence). With 9 bases clipped from V and 4 bases from J, the junction kept 11 bases outside the gene matches. This CDR3 region has 15 residues.

The genes are TRBV9 and TRBJ2-3, with TRBD2 matching over 8 bases. V lost 3 bases, J lost 1 base, and 7 bases stayed unmatched. This CDR3 has 16 residues. From germline, CDR1 is SGDLS and CDR2 YYNGEE. The CDR3 protein is CASSEGPGGGTDTQYF. CDR3 coding DNA: TGTGCCAGCAGCGAGGGGCCCGGGGGGGGCACAGATACGCAGTATTTT.

The chain combines TRBV4-3 with TRBJ2-7; D is uncertain. Germline V gives CDR1 LGHNA, CDR2 YSLEER. This CDR3 contains 13 residues. V was clipped by 0 bases and J by 7 bases, with 10 bases between them. The CDR3 sequence: CASSQDVNREQYF. Written as DNA, the CDR3 is TGCGCCAGCAGCCAAGATGTCAACCGGGAGCAGTACTTC.

This chain uses TRBV5-1 with TRBJ2-2; D gene unclear. The germline V and J ends were trimmed by 1 base and 4 bases, with 11 bases remaining between them. The germline gives CDR1 SGHRS, CDR2 YFSETQ. The CDR3 sequence is 15 residues long. The CDR3 reads CASSLLGGSTGELFF. As DNA, the CDR3 is TGCGCCAGCAGCTTGCTTGGCGGATCCACCGGGGAGCTGTTTTTT. Full variable domain (remainder filled in from reference TRBV5-1 and TRBJ2-2): KAGVTQTPRYLIKTRGQQVTLSCSPISGHRSVSWYQQTPGQGLQFLFEYFSETQRNKGNFPGRFSGRQFSNSRSEMNVSTLELGDSALYLCASSLLGGSTGELFFGEGSRLTVL.

The rearrangement joins TRBV7-3 to TRBJ2-3; D is unclear. The CDR3 is 16 amino acids. V lost 5 bases and J lost 2, with 17 bases in between. The germline V gene has CDR1 SGHTA and CDR2 FQGTGA. The CDR3 loop reads CASSLQPRQFTDTQYF. CDR3 sequence (DNA): TGTGCCAGCAGCCTACAGCCGCGACAATTCACAGATACGCAGTATTTT.

The gene calls are TRBV28 and TRBJ1-1; D is uncertain. Per the germline V gene, CDR1 is MDHEN and CDR2 is SYDVKM. V was trimmed by 1 base and J by 3 bases, leaving 9 bases between them. The CDR3 consists of 14 residues. The CDR3 DNA reads as TGTGCCAGCAGTTTATATCGCCCGGACACTGAAGCTTTCTTT. Translating it yields CASSLYRPDTEAFF.

The CDR3: CASSLAGLGRQETQYF. CDR3 nucleotides: TGTGCCAGCAGCTTAGCCGGACTCGGACGACAAGAGACCCAGTACTTC. The chain employs TRBV11-3 and TRBJ2-5, with D perhaps matching TRBD2 (5 bases). Germline V gene lookup returns CDR1 SGHNT and CDR2 YENEEA. The ends were cut back, 1 base at V and 2 bases at J, with 14 bases in the middle. This CDR3 is built from 16 residues.

The chain combines TRBV28 with TRBJ2-7; TRBD2 agrees at 8 bases. The V and J ends lost 0 bases and 3 bases, in that order; junction bases with no gene match: 4. The length of the CDR3 is 15 residues. Germline CDR1 and CDR2: MDHEN and SYDVKM. This CDR3 reads CASSLWSLAGYEQYF. The CDR3 DNA reads TGTGCCAGCAGTTTATGGTCTCTAGCGGGCTACGAGCAGTACTTC.

The CDR3 nucleotides read TGTGCCAGCAGGAGTGGAGGGGCTGGTGAAAAACTGTTTTTT. The encoded protein is CASRSGGAGEKLFF. The V gene is TRBV6-6, the J gene TRBJ1-4, with TRBD1 as a possible D gene (5 bases). Germline-derived CDR1 and CDR2 are MNHNY and SVGAGI (reference sequence). V lost 6 bases, J lost 7 bases, and 15 bases lay in between. This CDR3 contains 14 residues.

The chain joins TRBV5-1 to TRBJ2-5; 7 nucleotides line up with TRBD2. J was trimmed by 4 bases and V by 1 base; bases with no gene match: 7. The CDR3 consists of 15 residues. The V gene's germline CDR1 is SGHRS and CDR2 YFSETQ. CDR3 amino acids: CASSLSGGGPETQYF. The CDR3 DNA reads as TGCGCCAGCAGCTTGTCAGGCGGGGGACCAGAGACCCAGTACTTC. Based on the CDR3 plus reference TRBV5-1 and TRBJ2-5, the full variable domain is KAGVTQTPRYLIKTRGQQVTLSCSPISGHRSVSWYQQTPGQGLQFLFEYFSETQRNKGNFPGRFSGRQFSNSRSEMNVSTLELGDSALYLCASSLSGGGPETQYFGPGTRLLVL.

The rearrangement links TRBV6-5 to TRBJ2-7, with unresolved D. Trimming cost V 6 bases and J 4 bases, with 13 bases left between them. CDR1 and CDR2 (germline): MNHEY, SVGAGI. The CDR3 loop spans 13 amino acids. The CDR3 DNA follows: TGTGCCAGCAGCAACCGTGGGCGTTACGAGCAGTACTTC. Protein: CASSNRGRYEQYF.

The chain is built from TRBV2 and TRBJ2-5, with D possibly matching TRBD1 (6 bases). Trimming stripped 6 bases from V and 5 bases from J, with 13 bases between. Per germline, CDR1 SNHLY and CDR2 FYNNEI. CDR3 length: 13 amino acids. CDR3 protein: CASSRGRVETQYF. As DNA, the CDR3 is TGTGCCAGCAGCAGGGGCAGGGTGGAGACCCAGTACTTC.

This rearrangement joins TRBV6-1 to TRBJ1-2, with no clear D. Trimming stripped 0 bases from V and 10 bases from J, with 21 bases between. The CDR3 totals 16 residues. CDR1 is MNHNS, CDR2 SASEGT, per germline. The CDR3 nucleotides read TGTGCCAGCAGTGAAGCCCTTGGAGGCCCGGGCACTATCTACACCTTC. The encoded protein is CASSEALGGPGTIYTF.

The sample holds one count of this clone. The rearrangement joins TRBV4-1 to TRBJ2-5, with 8 bases aligning to TRBD1. The J call may be in error: the DNA end matches TRBJ2-7 better. The CDR3 covers 20 residues. Germline CDR1 MGHRA, CDR2 YSYEKL. The CDR3 spells CASSQDPTTGEGSYDYEQYF. Written as DNA, the CDR3 is TGCGCCAGCAGCCAAGATCCTACGACAGGGGAAGGTTCTTATGACTACGAGCAGTACTTC.

The chain employs TRBV29-1 and TRBJ2-3, with 14 positions matching TRBD2. CDR1 and CDR2 from the germline V gene are SQVTM and ANQGSEA. The CDR3 covers 15 residues. With 6 bases clipped from V and 3 bases from J, the junction kept 5 bases outside the gene matches. CDR3 DNA sequence: TGCAGCGTGGCGACTAGCGGGAGGGGTACAGATACGCAGTATTTT. This translates into CSVATSGRGTDTQYF.

V is TRBV5-1 and J is TRBJ2-5; tentative D call: TRBD2 (6 bases). Germline values: CDR1 SGHRS, CDR2 YFSETQ. The V end lost 5 bases, the J end lost 5 bases, and 19 bases lay between the germline ends. The CDR3 is 15 residues long. The CDR3 DNA sequence: TGCGCCAGCAGAAGTGGGTGGAGGGCAGCGGAGACCCAGTACTTC. Protein sequence: CASRSGWRAAETQYF.

The sample holds a few counts of this clone. The chain has TRBV9 and TRBJ1-4; 11 positions agree with TRBD1. CDR3 length equals 15 residues. Germline CDR1 is SGDLS and CDR2 is YYNGEE. Trimming cost V 0 bases and J 7 bases; bases outside gene matches: 2. The CDR3 DNA reads as TGTGCCAGCAGCGTAGGGACAGGGGGCAGTGAAAAACTGTTTTTT. Protein sequence: CASSVGTGGSEKLFF.